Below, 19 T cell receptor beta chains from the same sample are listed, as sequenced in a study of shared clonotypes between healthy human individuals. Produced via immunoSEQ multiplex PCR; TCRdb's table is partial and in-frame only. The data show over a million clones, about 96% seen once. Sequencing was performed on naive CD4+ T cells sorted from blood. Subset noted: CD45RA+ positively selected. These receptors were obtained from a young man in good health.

CDR3 region: CASSFGGGLATDTQYF. In nucleotides, the CDR3 is TGCGCCAGCAGCTTCGGTGGGGGCCTGGCCACAGATACGCAGTATTTT. The chain links TRBV5-1 to TRBJ2-3; D perhaps matches TRBD1 (6 bases). Trimming pared 2 bases from V and 2 bases from J, leaving 15 bases between. Germline lookup yields CDR1 SGHRS and CDR2 YFSETQ. The CDR3 length is 16 residues.

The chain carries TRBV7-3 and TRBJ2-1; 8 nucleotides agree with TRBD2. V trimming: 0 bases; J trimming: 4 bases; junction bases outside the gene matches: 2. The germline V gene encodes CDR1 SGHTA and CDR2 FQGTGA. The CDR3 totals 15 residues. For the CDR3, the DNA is TGTGCCAGCAGCTTAACTCGGGGGGGATACAATGAGCAGTTCTTC. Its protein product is CASSLTRGGYNEQFF.

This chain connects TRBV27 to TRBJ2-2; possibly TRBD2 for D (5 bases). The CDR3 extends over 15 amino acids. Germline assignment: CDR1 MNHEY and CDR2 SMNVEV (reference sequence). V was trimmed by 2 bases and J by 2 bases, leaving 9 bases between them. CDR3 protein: CASSLGLANTGELFF. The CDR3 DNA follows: TGTGCCAGCAGTTTAGGGCTAGCCAACACCGGGGAGCTGTTTTTT.

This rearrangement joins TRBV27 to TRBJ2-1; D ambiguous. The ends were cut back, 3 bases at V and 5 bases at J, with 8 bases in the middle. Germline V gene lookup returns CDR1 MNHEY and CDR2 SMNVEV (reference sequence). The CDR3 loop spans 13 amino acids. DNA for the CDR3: TGTGCCAGCAGTTTCCGGTGGGACAATGAGCAGTTCTTC. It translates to CASSFRWDNEQFF.

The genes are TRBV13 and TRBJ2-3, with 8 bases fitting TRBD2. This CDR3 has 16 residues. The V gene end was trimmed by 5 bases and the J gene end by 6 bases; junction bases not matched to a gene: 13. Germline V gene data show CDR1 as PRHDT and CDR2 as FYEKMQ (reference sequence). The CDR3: CASSGGLAGKADTQYF. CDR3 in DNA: TGTGCCAGCAGCGGGGGGCTAGCGGGTAAGGCGGATACGCAGTATTTT.

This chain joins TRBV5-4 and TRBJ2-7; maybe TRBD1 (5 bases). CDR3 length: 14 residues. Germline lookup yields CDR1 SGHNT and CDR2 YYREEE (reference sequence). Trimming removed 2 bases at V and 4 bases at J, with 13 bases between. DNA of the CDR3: TGTGCCAGCAGCTTAACAGGAAACTCGTACGAGCAGTACTTC. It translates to CASSLTGNSYEQYF.

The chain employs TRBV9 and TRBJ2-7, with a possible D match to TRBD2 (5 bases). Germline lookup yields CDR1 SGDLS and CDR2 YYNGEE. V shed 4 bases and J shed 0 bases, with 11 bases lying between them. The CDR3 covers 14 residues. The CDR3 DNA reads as TGTGCCAGCAGCTTCGGGGAACACTCCTACGAGCAGTACTTC. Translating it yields CASSFGEHSYEQYF.

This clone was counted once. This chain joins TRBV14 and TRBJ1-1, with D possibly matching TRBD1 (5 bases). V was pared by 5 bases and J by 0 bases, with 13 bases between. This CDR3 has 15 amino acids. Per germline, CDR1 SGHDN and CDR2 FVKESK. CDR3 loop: CASSARQLMNTEAFF. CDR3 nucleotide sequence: TGTGCCAGCAGCGCACGACAGCTTATGAACACTGAAGCTTTCTTT.

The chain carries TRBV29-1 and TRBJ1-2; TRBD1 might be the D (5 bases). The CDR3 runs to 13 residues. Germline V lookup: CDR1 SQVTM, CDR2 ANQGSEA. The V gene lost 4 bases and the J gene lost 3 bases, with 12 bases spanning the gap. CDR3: CSVVGGVDYGYTF. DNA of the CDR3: TGCAGCGTTGTTGGGGGAGTCGACTATGGCTACACCTTC.

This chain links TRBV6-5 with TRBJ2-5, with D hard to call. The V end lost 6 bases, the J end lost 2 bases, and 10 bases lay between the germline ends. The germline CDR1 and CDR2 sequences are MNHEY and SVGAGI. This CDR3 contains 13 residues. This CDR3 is CASRGVAQETQYF. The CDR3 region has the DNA TGTGCCAGCAGGGGTGTGGCACAAGAGACCCAGTACTTC.

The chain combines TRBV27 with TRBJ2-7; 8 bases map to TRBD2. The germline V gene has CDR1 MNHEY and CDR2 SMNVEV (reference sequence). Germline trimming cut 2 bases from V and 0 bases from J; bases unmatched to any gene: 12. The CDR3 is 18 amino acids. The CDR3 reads CASSLSGSLFLNSYEQYF. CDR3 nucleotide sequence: TGTGCCAGCAGTTTAAGCGGGAGCCTGTTTTTGAACTCCTACGAGCAGTACTTC.

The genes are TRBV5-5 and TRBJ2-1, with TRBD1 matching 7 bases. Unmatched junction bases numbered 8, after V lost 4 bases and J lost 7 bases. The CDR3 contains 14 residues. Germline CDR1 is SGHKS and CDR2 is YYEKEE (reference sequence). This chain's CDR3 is CASSPRQGTNEQFF. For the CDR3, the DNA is TGTGCCAGCAGCCCAAGACAGGGAACGAATGAGCAGTTCTTC.

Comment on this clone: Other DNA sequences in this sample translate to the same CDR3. CDR3 region: CSVEVSGSNQPQHF. The CDR3 DNA reads as TGCAGCGTTGAAGTTTCAGGTAGCAATCAGCCCCAGCATTTT. This rearrangement joins TRBV29-1 to TRBJ1-5; D uncertain. V was trimmed by 1 base and J by 0 bases, leaving 7 bases between them. Germline lookup yields CDR1 SQVTM and CDR2 ANQGSEA. The CDR3 loop spans 14 amino acids.

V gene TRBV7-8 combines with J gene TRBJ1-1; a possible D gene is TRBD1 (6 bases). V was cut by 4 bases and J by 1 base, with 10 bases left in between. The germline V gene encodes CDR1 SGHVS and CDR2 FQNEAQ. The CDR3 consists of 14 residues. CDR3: CASSSGTPNTEAFF. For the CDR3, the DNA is TGTGCCAGCAGCTCTGGGACACCGAACACTGAAGCTTTCTTT.

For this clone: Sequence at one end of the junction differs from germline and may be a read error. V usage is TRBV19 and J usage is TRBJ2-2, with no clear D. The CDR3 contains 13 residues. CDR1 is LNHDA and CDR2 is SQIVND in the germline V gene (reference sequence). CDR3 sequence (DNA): TGTGCCAGTAGTATTTCGAACCCCGGGGAGCTGTTTTTT. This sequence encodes CASSISNPGELFF. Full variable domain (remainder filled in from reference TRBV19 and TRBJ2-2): DGGITQSPKYLFRKEGQNVTLSCEQNLNHDAMYWYRQDPGQGLRLIYYSQIVNDFQKGDIAEGYSVSREKKESFPLTVTSAQKNPTAFYLCASSISNPGELFFGEGSRLTVL.

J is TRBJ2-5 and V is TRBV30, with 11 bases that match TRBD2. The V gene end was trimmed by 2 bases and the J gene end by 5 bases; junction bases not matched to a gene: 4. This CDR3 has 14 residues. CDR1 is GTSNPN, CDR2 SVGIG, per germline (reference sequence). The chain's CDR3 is CAWSLTSGMETQYF. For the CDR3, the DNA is TGTGCCTGGAGTCTGACTAGCGGGATGGAGACCCAGTACTTC.

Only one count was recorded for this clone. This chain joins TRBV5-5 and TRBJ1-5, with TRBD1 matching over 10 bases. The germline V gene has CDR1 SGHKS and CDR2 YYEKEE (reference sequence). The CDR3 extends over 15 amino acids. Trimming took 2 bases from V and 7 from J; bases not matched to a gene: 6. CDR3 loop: CASSLETGGGQPQHF. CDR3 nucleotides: TGTGCCAGCAGCTTAGAGACAGGGGGCGGACAGCCCCAGCATTTT. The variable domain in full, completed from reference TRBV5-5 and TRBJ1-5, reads DAGVTQSPTHLIKTRGQQVTLRCSPISGHKSVSWYQQVLGQGPQFIFQYYEKEERGRGNFPDRFSARQFPNYSSELNVNALLLGDSALYLCASSLETGGGQPQHFGDGTRLSIL.

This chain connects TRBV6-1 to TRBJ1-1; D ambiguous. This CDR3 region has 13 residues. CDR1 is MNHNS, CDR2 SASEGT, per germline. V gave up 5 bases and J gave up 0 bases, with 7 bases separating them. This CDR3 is CASSTKMNTEAFF. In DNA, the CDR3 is TGTGCCAGCAGTACTAAAATGAACACTGAAGCTTTCTTT.

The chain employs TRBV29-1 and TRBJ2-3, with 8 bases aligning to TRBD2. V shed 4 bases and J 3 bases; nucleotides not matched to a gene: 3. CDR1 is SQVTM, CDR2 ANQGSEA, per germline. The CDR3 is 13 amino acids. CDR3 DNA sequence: TGCAGCGTTGGACGGGAGGGTACAGATACGCAGTATTTT. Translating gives CSVGREGTDTQYF.